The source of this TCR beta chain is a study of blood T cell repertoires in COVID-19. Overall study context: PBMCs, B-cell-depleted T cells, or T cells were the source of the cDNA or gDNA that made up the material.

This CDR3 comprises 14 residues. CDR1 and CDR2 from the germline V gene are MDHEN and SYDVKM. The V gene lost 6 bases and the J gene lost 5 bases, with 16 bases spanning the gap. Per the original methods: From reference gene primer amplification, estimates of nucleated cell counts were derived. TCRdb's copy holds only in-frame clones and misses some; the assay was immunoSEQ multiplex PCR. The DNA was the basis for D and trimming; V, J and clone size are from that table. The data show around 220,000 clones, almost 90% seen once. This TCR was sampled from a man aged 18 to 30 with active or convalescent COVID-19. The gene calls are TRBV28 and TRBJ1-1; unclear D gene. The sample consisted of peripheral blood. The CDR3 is CASRPPGMGTEAFF. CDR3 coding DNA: TGTGCCAGCAGGCCACCGGGAATGGGGACTGAAGCTTTCTTT.